The rows below give T cell receptor beta chains drawn from one sample of a study of T-cell memory formation after mild COVID-19. TCRdb fed the 5' RACE reads into MiXCR, producing one record per CDR3 protein. The sample shows 500,000 to 650,000 distinct CDR3 sequences, 20% to 25% of them seen only once. Sequencing was done on a sample of PBMCs or a T cell subset sorted from them (not recorded which). The receptors shown here come from an adult woman who had mild COVID-19 (a few samples of this study predate the infection). Cell type and time point are not known. Each CDR3 is given with its conserved first and last residue. Each record gives: D gene, V gene, J gene, clone size, CDR3 DNA, CDR3 protein. A D gene is named only where the DNA matches it firmly. Expanded clones get a size class; other rows say once, few or many, or leave the size out.

D gene: -; V gene: TRBV11-2; J gene: TRBJ2-1; clone size: -; CDR3 DNA: TGTGCCAGCAGCTTAGGTCCTGCTAATGAGCAGTTCTTC; CDR3 protein: CASSLGPANEQFF
D gene: -; V gene: TRBV7-8; J gene: TRBJ1-2; clone size: few; CDR3 DNA: TGTGCCAGCAGCGCCAGGGTCGGCTATGGCTACACCTTC; CDR3 protein: CASSARVGYGYTF
D gene: -; V gene: TRBV7-9; J gene: TRBJ2-3; clone size: -; CDR3 DNA: TGTGCCAGCAGCTTATGGAACGGGATGTCGGGTACGCAGTATTTT; CDR3 protein: CASSLWNGMSGTQYF
D gene: -; V gene: TRBV20-1; J gene: TRBJ2-7; clone size: few; CDR3 DNA: TGCAGTGCTAGGGACCTCCCCTACGAGCAGTACTTC; CDR3 protein: CSARDLPYEQYF
D gene: TRBD1; V gene: TRBV6-6; J gene: TRBJ2-1; clone size: few; CDR3 DNA: TGTGCCAGCAGTTACTACGACAGGGTGGCGCAGTTCTTC; CDR3 protein: CASSYYDRVAQFF
D gene: -; V gene: TRBV12-3/TRBV12-4; J gene: TRBJ2-5; clone size: -; CDR3 DNA: TGTGCCAGCCGGTCGCTCTGGGGGGCTCAAGAGACCCAGTACTTC; CDR3 protein: CASRSLWGAQETQYF
D gene: -; V gene: TRBV29-1; J gene: TRBJ2-7; clone size: -; CDR3 DNA: TGCAGCACTCGAGGACGGGGCTACGAGCAGTACTTC; CDR3 protein: CSTRGRGYEQYF
D gene: -; V gene: TRBV11-2; J gene: TRBJ1-4; clone size: -; CDR3 DNA: TGTGCCAGCAGCTTAGAAAGTGGCCCTCGAAAGGGGGAAAAACTGTTTTTT; CDR3 protein: CASSLESGPRKGEKLFF
D gene: TRBD2; V gene: TRBV6-5; J gene: TRBJ2-7; clone size: -; CDR3 DNA: TGTGCCAGCAGTCGCCCCCCTCTAGCGGGAGTCGAGCAGTACTTC; CDR3 protein: CASSRPPLAGVEQYF
D gene: -; V gene: TRBV7-9; J gene: TRBJ1-1; clone size: -; CDR3 DNA: TGTGCCAGCAGCTGGCCCAGGGACGTGAACACTGAAGCTTTCTTT; CDR3 protein: CASSWPRDVNTEAFF
D gene: -; V gene: TRBV4-1; J gene: TRBJ2-2; clone size: few; CDR3 DNA: TGCGCCAGCAGCCAAGAAGTCCGCAGGCCGAACACCGGGGAGCTGTTTTTT; CDR3 protein: CASSQEVRRPNTGELFF
D gene: -; V gene: TRBV7-2; J gene: TRBJ1-2; clone size: -; CDR3 DNA: TGTGCCAGCAGCTTAGCGCAGGGAGGCGGCTACACCTTC; CDR3 protein: CASSLAQGGGYTF
D gene: -; V gene: TRBV7-2; J gene: TRBJ1-4; clone size: -; CDR3 DNA: TGTGCCAGCAGCTTAGCGGGCAGCTCAAATGAAAAACTGTTTTTT; CDR3 protein: CASSLAGSSNEKLFF
D gene: -; V gene: TRBV9; J gene: TRBJ1-2; clone size: -; CDR3 DNA: TGTGCCAGCAGCGCACCGTTCTCCCTCCGGGACATTAGTGGCTACACCTTC; CDR3 protein: CASSAPFSLRDISGYTF
D gene: -; V gene: TRBV4-2; J gene: TRBJ2-7; clone size: once; CDR3 DNA: TGTGCCAGCAGCCAAGCCCCCCGGACAGCGGGGGAGCAGTACTTC; CDR3 protein: CASSQAPRTAGEQYF
D gene: TRBD2; V gene: TRBV10-3; J gene: TRBJ2-2; clone size: many; CDR3 DNA: TGTGCCATCAGTGACCCGTCCGGTTATAGCGGGGGACTCACCGGGGAGCTGTTTTTT; CDR3 protein: CAISDPSGYSGGLTGELFF
D gene: TRBD1; V gene: TRBV6-1; J gene: TRBJ2-7; clone size: -; CDR3 DNA: TGTGCCAACTCCCTGGACAGGACCTACGAGCAGTACTTC; CDR3 protein: CANSLDRTYEQYF
D gene: -; V gene: TRBV19; J gene: TRBJ1-1; clone size: few; CDR3 DNA: TGTGCCAGTAGTACCGGTGAGGGGGGCACTGAAGCTTTCTTT; CDR3 protein: CASSTGEGGTEAFF
D gene: TRBD1; V gene: TRBV20-1; J gene: TRBJ1-5; clone size: -; CDR3 DNA: TGCAGTGCTAGACCAGCGGGACAGTATAATCAGCCCCAGCATTTT; CDR3 protein: CSARPAGQYNQPQHF